This entry describes one T cell receptor (beta chain). This CDR3 is also generated by other DNA sequences in the sample. The germline V and J ends were trimmed by 1 base and 2 bases, with 5 bases remaining between them. Germline V gene lookup returns CDR1 SGHTA and CDR2 FQGNSA. The CDR3 contains 13 residues. The data are from a study of cytotoxic CD8 clonotypes in ibrutinib-treated CLL. Sequenced by immunoSEQ multiplex PCR; TCRdb stores in-frame clones only, minus some. The sample lists over 100,000 clones; 70% to 90% were seen once. Sequencing used PBMCs, obtained after 24 months of ibrutinib treatment. This sequence originates from a human donor with chronic lymphocytic leukemia. This chain connects TRBV7-2 to TRBJ2-5; tentative D call: TRBD2 (5 bases). CDR3 in DNA: TGTGCCAGCAGCTTAGGAGGGCAAGAGACCCAGTACTTC. This encodes CASSLGGQETQYF.